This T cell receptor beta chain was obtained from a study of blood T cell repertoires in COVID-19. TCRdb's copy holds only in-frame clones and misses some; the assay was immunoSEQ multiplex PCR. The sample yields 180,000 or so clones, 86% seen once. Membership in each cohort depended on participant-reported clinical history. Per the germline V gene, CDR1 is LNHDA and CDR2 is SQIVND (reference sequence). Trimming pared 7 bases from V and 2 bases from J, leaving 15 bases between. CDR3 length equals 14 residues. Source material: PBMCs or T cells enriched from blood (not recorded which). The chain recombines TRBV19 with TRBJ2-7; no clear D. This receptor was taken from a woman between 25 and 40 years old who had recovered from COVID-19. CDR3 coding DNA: TGTGCCAGTAAGTACGGAGCTTTTACCTACGAGCAGTACTTC. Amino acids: CASKYGAFTYEQYF.